The 27 T cell receptor beta chains below all came from one sample that was sequenced in a study of cytomegalovirus exposure and HLA in healthy donors. Clones were sequenced by immunoSEQ multiplex PCR, and TCRdb holds only the in-frame ones, with some missing. Here the sample spans tens of thousands of clones, around 93% being singletons. The sequenced material came from PBMCs. These receptors came from a man between 18 and 35 years old in good health and CMV-seronegative.

This clone was observed a single time. The chain recombines TRBV7-9 with TRBJ1-2; D unclear. The CDR3 contains 12 residues. The germline CDR1 and CDR2 sequences are SEHNR and FQNEAQ (reference sequence). The V end was cut by 1 base, the J end by 7 bases, with 7 bases between. The CDR3 region is CASSLDFPGYTF. CDR3 nucleotide sequence: TGTGCCAGCAGCTTAGACTTCCCTGGCTACACCTTC.

The rearrangement joins TRBV11-2 to TRBJ2-7; no firm D call. Germline V gene sequence: CDR1 SGHAT, CDR2 FQNNGV. There are 14 residues in the CDR3. V was trimmed by 4 bases and J by 5 bases, leaving 15 bases between them. The CDR3, as DNA: TGTGCCAGCAGCTCCCCCGGGTTCTATCACGAGCAGTACTTC. Protein: CASSSPGFYHEQYF. The full variable domain, its missing parts supplied by reference TRBV11-2 and TRBJ2-7, is EAGVAQSPRYKIIEKRQSVAFWCNPISGHATLYWYQQILGQGPKLLIQFQNNGVVDDSQLPKDRFSAERLKGVDSTLKIQPAKLEDSAVYLCASSSPGFYHEQYFGPGTRLTVT.

The rearrangement uses TRBV30 and TRBJ2-3, with TRBD2 matching over 7 bases. Trimming took 5 bases from V and 6 from J; bases not matched to a gene: 8. Germline assignment: CDR1 GTSNPN and CDR2 SVGIG (reference sequence). The CDR3 is 13 residues long. Here the CDR3 reads CAWEAGVGDTQYF. The CDR3 coding sequence is TGTGCCTGGGAGGCGGGAGTGGGTGATACGCAGTATTTT.

This clone is labeled as medium-sized (0.01 to 0.1%). The chain employs TRBV11-3 and TRBJ2-1; 11 bases agree with TRBD2. In germline, CDR1 is SGHNT, CDR2 YENEEA. Losses at the gene ends were 0 bases for V and 7 bases for J; bases not matched to a gene: 11. The CDR3 sequence is 18 residues long. The CDR3 region is CASSLDGSLAGGLNEQFF. CDR3 nucleotide sequence: TGTGCCAGCAGCTTAGATGGGAGTCTAGCGGGAGGTCTAAATGAGCAGTTCTTC.

The V and J genes are TRBV27 and TRBJ2-5, with 10 bases identical to TRBD2. CDR1 MNHEY and CDR2 SMNVEV come from the germline V gene (reference sequence). V trimming: 5 bases; J trimming: 7 bases; junction bases outside the gene matches: 7. The CDR3 covers 14 residues. This CDR3 reads CASSGTSALGTQYF. The CDR3 nucleotides read TGTGCCAGCAGTGGGACTAGCGCCTTGGGGACCCAGTACTTC.

The J gene is TRBJ1-2, the V gene TRBV7-2, with 9 nucleotides matching TRBD1. V trimming: 5 bases; J trimming: 7 bases; junction bases outside the gene matches: 11. Germline-derived CDR1 and CDR2 are SGHTA and FQGNSA. This CDR3 spans 15 amino acids. The CDR3 DNA sequence: TGTGCCAGCAGCGCGTCCGGGACAGGGATTACTGGCTACACCTTC. Translation gives CASSASGTGITGYTF.

The rearrangement uses TRBV13 and TRBJ2-1; 7 bases match TRBD2. Germline V gene sequence: CDR1 PRHDT, CDR2 FYEKMQ (reference sequence). J was trimmed by 11 bases and V by 3 bases; bases with no gene match: 7. The CDR3 consists of 13 residues. DNA of the CDR3: TGTGCCAGCAGCTTGGGACTAAAGTACAAGCAGTTCTTC. It yields the protein CASSLGLKYKQFF.

The chain employs TRBV9 and TRBJ1-5; TRBD1 is a possible D gene (5 bases). The CDR3 is 15 amino acids. Trimming cost V 4 bases and J 0 bases, with 11 bases left between them. Germline CDR1 and CDR2: SGDLS and YYNGEE. For the CDR3, the DNA is TGTGCCAGCAGCCAGGGACTTAATAGCAATCAGCCCCAGCATTTT. Amino acids: CASSQGLNSNQPQHF. Using reference TRBV9 and TRBJ1-5 for the parts outside the CDR3, the full variable domain is DSGVTQTPKHLITATGQRVTLRCSPRSGDLSVYWYQQSLDQGLQFLIQYYNGEERAKGNILERFSAQQFPDLHSELNLSSLELGDSALYFCASSQGLNSNQPQHFGDGTRLSIL.

The gene calls are TRBV7-3 and TRBJ2-7, with D tentatively TRBD1 (6 bases). The CDR3 loop spans 13 amino acids. V was cut by 1 base and J by 6 bases, with 10 bases left in between. The germline CDR1 and CDR2 sequences are SGHTA and FQGTGA. The CDR3 is CASSLRETGEQYF. CDR3 sequence (DNA): TGTGCCAGCAGCTTAAGAGAGACAGGCGAGCAGTACTTC.

V usage is TRBV30 and J usage is TRBJ1-4; TRBD1 agrees at 8 bases. CDR1 is GTSNPN, CDR2 SVGIG, per germline (reference sequence). The CDR3 consists of 15 residues. V lost 2 bases to trimming and J lost 1 base; unmatched junction nucleotides: 3. The CDR3 sequence is CAWSLRGLTNEKLFF. The CDR3, as DNA: TGTGCCTGGAGTCTCAGGGGGCTAACTAATGAAAAACTGTTTTTT.

A single count supports this clone. The gene calls are TRBV30 and TRBJ2-3; 9 bases are shared with TRBD2. V shed 6 bases and J 0 bases; nucleotides not matched to a gene: 4. CDR1 is GTSNPN, CDR2 SVGIG, per germline (reference sequence). The CDR3 has 14 residues. The CDR3 DNA reads TGTGCCTGCGCGGGAGGGTCTAGCACAGATACGCAGTATTTT. Its protein product is CACAGGSSTDTQYF.

This sequence joins TRBV5-6 and TRBJ2-2, with 9 bases identical to TRBD2. The CDR3 has 16 amino acids. Germline CDR1 reads SGHDT; CDR2 reads YYEEEE. Losses at the gene ends were 0 bases for V and 5 bases for J; bases not matched to a gene: 5. CDR3 residues: CASSLVASGKTGELFF. As DNA, the CDR3 is TGTGCCAGCAGCTTGGTCGCTAGCGGGAAGACCGGGGAGCTGTTTTTT. Variable domain in full (rest from reference TRBV5-6 and TRBJ2-2): DAGVTQSPTHLIKTRGQQVTLRCSPKSGHDTVSWYQQALGQGPQFIFQYYEEEERQRGNFPDRFSGHQFPNYSSELNVNALLLGDSALYLCASSLVASGKTGELFFGEGSRLTVL.

This clone was detected a few times. The chain recombines TRBV29-1 with TRBJ1-3; 7 bases are a match to TRBD1. CDR3 length: 15 residues. With 4 bases clipped from V and 0 bases from J, the junction kept 6 bases outside the gene matches. Germline loops: CDR1 SQVTM, CDR2 ANQGSEA. The CDR3 sequence: CSVGGGHLSGNTIYF. In DNA, the CDR3 is TGCAGCGTTGGAGGGGGCCATCTCTCTGGAAACACCATATATTTT.

This chain connects TRBV28 to TRBJ2-7; D perhaps matches TRBD2 (5 bases). From germline, CDR1 is MDHEN and CDR2 SYDVKM. CDR3 length: 15 amino acids. The ends were cut back, 6 bases at V and 0 bases at J, with 15 bases in the middle. The CDR3 DNA follows: TGTGCCAGCAGCCTCACCGGTCTAGCCTCCTACGAGCAGTACTTC. Its protein is CASSLTGLASYEQYF.

This chain uses TRBV6-6 with TRBJ1-3; D ambiguous. The CDR3 is 13 amino acids. From germline, CDR1 is MNHNY and CDR2 SVGAGI (reference sequence). V was cut by 9 bases and J by 4 bases, with 13 bases left in between. CDR3 nucleotide sequence: TGTGCCAGTGAACCCGGAGAAGGAAACACCATATATTTT. This sequence encodes CASEPGEGNTIYF.

The J gene is TRBJ2-1, the V gene TRBV7-3; TRBD2 agrees at 7 bases. The ends lost 5 bases at V and 8 bases at J; junction bases unmatched: 3. Germline values: CDR1 SGHTA, CDR2 FQGTGA. The CDR3 has 12 amino acids. The CDR3, as DNA: TGTGCCAGCAGCCCCGGGGGGTATGAGCAGTTCTTC. Its translation is CASSPGGYEQFF.

The count of this clone is one. The rearrangement links TRBV7-2 to TRBJ1-1; the D gene is possibly TRBD1 (5 bases). The CDR3 runs to 15 residues. Germline V gene lookup returns CDR1 SGHTA and CDR2 FQGNSA. Trimming removed 7 bases from V and 1 base from J, with 16 bases in between. The CDR3 sequence is CASKETGSRNTEAFF. CDR3 in DNA: TGTGCCAGCAAAGAAACAGGCAGTCGGAACACTGAAGCTTTCTTT.

The CDR3 nucleotides are TGTGCCAGTAGTATTTGGGGACAGGGGGCTGGTCAGCCCCAGCATTTT. Its protein is CASSIWGQGAGQPQHF. The chain is built from TRBV19 and TRBJ1-5, with TRBD1 identical over 12 bases. CDR1 and CDR2 from the germline V gene are LNHDA and SQIVND (reference sequence). The J segment lost 6 bases and the V segment lost 3 bases, leaving 6 bases of the junction unmatched. The CDR3 runs 16 residues. The variable domain in full, completed from reference TRBV19 and TRBJ1-5, reads DGGITQSPKYLFRKEGQNVTLSCEQNLNHDAMYWYRQDPGQGLRLIYYSQIVNDFQKGDIAEGYSVSREKKESFPLTVTSAQKNPTAFYLCASSIWGQGAGQPQHFGDGTRLSIL.

This chain joins TRBV28 and TRBJ2-2; TRBD1 aligns across 10 bases. Germline V gene data show CDR1 as MDHEN and CDR2 as SYDVKM. CDR3 length: 16 residues. The CDR3 region is CVARDRGGEYTGELFF. The DNA for the CDR3 is TGTGTCGCCCGGGACAGGGGAGGAGAGTACACCGGGGAGCTGTTTTTT.

The rearrangement uses TRBV27 and TRBJ2-3; no firm D call. V gave up 5 bases and J gave up 0 bases, with 3 bases separating them. The CDR3 has 12 amino acids. The germline CDR1 and CDR2 sequences are MNHEY and SMNVEV (reference sequence). CDR3 sequence: CASSPSTDTQYF. CDR3 in DNA: TGTGCCAGCAGTCCTAGCACAGATACGCAGTATTTT.

V gene TRBV18 combines with J gene TRBJ1-2; D perhaps matches TRBD1 (5 bases). Germline CDR1 reads KGHSH; CDR2 reads LQKENI. The V gene lost 3 bases and the J gene lost 4 bases, with 12 bases spanning the gap. This CDR3 has 14 residues. DNA of the CDR3: TGTGCCAGCTCACCGGACAAAGGCCTCTATGGCTACACCTTC. It encodes CASSPDKGLYGYTF.

The rearrangement uses TRBV7-3 and TRBJ1-3; 9 bases are a match to TRBD1. Germline values: CDR1 SGHTA, CDR2 FQGTGA. With 5 bases clipped from V and 8 bases from J, the junction kept 10 bases outside the gene matches. The CDR3 runs to 15 residues. In DNA, the CDR3 is TGTGCCAGCAGCCGAACAGGGGGCGCGGGCCACACCATATATTTT. As protein: CASSRTGGAGHTIYF.

The chain combines TRBV7-6 with TRBJ1-5; 7 positions match TRBD1. V was clipped by 5 bases and J by 0 bases; unmatched bases: 7. The germline V gene has CDR1 SGHVS and CDR2 FNYEAQ. The length of the CDR3 is 16 residues. Here the CDR3 reads CASSPGTAHSNQPQHF. The CDR3 region has the DNA TGTGCCAGCAGCCCTGGGACAGCTCATAGCAATCAGCCCCAGCATTTT.

The chain uses TRBV28 and TRBJ1-4; tentatively, D is TRBD1 (6 bases). Germline CDR1 and CDR2: MDHEN and SYDVKM. The CDR3 has 14 amino acids. The ends were cut back, 5 bases at V and 7 bases at J, with 14 bases in the middle. CDR3 DNA: TGTGCCAGCAGTCCGACAGGACGCGGTGAAAAACTGTTTTTT. This translates into CASSPTGRGEKLFF.

This sequence joins TRBV19 and TRBJ2-7; D perhaps matches TRBD2 (6 bases). V was shortened by 1 base and J by 5 bases, with 12 bases between the two germline ends. The CDR3 consists of 14 residues. Per germline, CDR1 LNHDA and CDR2 SQIVND (reference sequence). CDR3 nucleotide sequence: TGTGCCAGTAGTATAGGGGGGGACGAGAACGAGCAGTACTTC. Translated, it gives CASSIGGDENEQYF.

The genes are TRBV2 and TRBJ1-5; weak D call: TRBD1 (5 bases). V gave up 4 bases and J gave up 0 bases, with 7 bases separating them. Germline lookup yields CDR1 SNHLY and CDR2 FYNNEI. The CDR3 consists of 14 residues. CDR3 sequence (DNA): TGTGCCAGCAGTGGACAGTATAGCAATCAGCCCCAGCATTTT. Protein sequence: CASSGQYSNQPQHF.

The chain combines TRBV27 with TRBJ1-5, with 9 bases aligning to TRBD1. Germline CDR1 reads MNHEY; CDR2 reads SMNVEV (reference sequence). V dropped 5 bases and J dropped 7; count of bases not matched to a gene: 6. This CDR3 is built from 14 residues. The CDR3 region has the DNA TGTGCCAGCAGTCCCGGGACAGGGAACCAGCCCCAGCATTTT. It is translated as CASSPGTGNQPQHF.